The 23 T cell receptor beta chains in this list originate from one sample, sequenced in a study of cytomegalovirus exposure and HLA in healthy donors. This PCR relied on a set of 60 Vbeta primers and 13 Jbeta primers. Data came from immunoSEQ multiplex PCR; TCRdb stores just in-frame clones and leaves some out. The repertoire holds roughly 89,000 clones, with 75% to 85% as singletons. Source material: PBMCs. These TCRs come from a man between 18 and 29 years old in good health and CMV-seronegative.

The CDR3 DNA follows: TGTGCCAGCAGTGACTCCGGGGTTAGCACCGGGGAGCTGTTTTTT. Protein sequence: CASSDSGVSTGELFF. V is TRBV6-4 and J is TRBJ2-2, with a possible D match to TRBD2 (5 bases). Germline CDR1 and CDR2: MRHNA and SNTAGT. V dropped 0 bases and J dropped 4 bases, with 9 bases sitting between them. CDR3 length: 15 residues.

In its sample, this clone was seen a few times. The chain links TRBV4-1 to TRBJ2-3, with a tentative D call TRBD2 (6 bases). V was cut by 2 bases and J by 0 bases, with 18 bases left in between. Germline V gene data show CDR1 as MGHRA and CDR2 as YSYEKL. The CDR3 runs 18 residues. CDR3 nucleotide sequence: TGCGCCAGCAGCCAACGACATCTCCTGGGAGGTAGCACAGATACGCAGTATTTT. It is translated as CASSQRHLLGGSTDTQYF.

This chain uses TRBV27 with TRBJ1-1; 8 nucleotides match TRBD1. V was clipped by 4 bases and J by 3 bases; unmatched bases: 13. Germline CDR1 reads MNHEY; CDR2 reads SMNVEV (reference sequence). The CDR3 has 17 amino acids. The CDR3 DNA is TGTGCCAGCAGTTATGGACAGGGTTGGAAGGTGGACACTGAAGCTTTCTTT. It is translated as CASSYGQGWKVDTEAFF.

CDR3: CASKDRGLYGYTF. In DNA form, the CDR3 reads TGTGCCAGTAAGGACAGGGGCCTTTATGGCTACACCTTC. The genes are TRBV19 and TRBJ1-2, with 9 bases fitting TRBD1. The length of the CDR3 is 13 residues. The germline V gene has CDR1 LNHDA and CDR2 SQIVND (reference sequence). Trimming removed 7 bases from V and 5 bases from J; junction bases left unmatched: 5.

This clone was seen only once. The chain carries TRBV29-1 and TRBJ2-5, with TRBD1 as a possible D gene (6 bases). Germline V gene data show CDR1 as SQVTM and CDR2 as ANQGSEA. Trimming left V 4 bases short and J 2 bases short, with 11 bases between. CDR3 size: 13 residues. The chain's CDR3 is CSVGGGHQETQYF. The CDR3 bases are TGCAGCGTTGGAGGGGGTCATCAAGAGACCCAGTACTTC. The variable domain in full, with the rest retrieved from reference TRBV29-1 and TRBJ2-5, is SAVISQKPSRDICQRGTSLTIQCQVDSQVTMMFWYRQQPGQSLTLIATANQGSEATYESGFVIDKFPISRPNLTFSTLTVSNMSPEDSSIYLCSVGGGHQETQYFGPGTRLLVL.

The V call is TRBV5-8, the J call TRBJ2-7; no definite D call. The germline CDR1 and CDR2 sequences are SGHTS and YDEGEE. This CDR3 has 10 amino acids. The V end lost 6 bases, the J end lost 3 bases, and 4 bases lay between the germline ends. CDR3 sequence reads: CASNNYEQYF. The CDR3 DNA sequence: TGTGCCAGCAACAACTACGAGCAGTACTTC.

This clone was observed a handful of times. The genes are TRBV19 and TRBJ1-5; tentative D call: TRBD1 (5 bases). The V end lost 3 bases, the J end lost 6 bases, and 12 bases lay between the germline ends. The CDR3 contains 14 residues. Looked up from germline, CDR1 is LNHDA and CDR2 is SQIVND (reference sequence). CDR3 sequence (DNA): TGTGCCAGTAGTATCGGGGGTGCCCCTCAGCCCCAGCATTTT. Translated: CASSIGGAPQPQHF.

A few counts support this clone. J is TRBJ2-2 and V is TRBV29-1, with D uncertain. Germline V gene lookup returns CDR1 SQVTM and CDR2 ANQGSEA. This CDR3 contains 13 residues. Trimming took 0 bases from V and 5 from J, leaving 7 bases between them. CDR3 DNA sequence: TGCAGCGTTGAAGAGACTCGTACCGGGGAGCTGTTTTTT. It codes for CSVEETRTGELFF.

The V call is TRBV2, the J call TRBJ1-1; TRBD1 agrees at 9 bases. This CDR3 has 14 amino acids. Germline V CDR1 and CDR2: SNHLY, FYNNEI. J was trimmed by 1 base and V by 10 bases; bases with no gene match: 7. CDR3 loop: CATRTGVQNTEAFF. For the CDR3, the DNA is TGTGCCACCCGGACAGGGGTTCAGAACACTGAAGCTTTCTTT.

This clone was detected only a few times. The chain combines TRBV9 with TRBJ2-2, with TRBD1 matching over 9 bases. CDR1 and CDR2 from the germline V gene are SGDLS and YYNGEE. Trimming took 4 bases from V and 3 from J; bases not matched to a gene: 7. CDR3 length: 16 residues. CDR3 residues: CASSPSDRGDTGELFF. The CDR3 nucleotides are TGTGCCAGCAGCCCATCGGACAGGGGTGACACCGGGGAGCTGTTTTTT.

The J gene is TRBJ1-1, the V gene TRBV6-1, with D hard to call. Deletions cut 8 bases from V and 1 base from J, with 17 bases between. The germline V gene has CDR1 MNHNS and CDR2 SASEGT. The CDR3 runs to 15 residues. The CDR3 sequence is CASAHFSRPNTEAFF. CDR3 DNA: TGTGCCAGCGCCCACTTCTCGCGTCCGAACACTGAAGCTTTCTTT.

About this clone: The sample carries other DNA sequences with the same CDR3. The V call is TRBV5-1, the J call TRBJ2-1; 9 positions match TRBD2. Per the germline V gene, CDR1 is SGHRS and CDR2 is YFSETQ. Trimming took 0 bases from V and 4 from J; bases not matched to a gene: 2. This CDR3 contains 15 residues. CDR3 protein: CASSLGGGAYNEQFF. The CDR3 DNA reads TGCGCCAGCAGCTTGGGCGGGGGGGCTTACAATGAGCAGTTCTTC. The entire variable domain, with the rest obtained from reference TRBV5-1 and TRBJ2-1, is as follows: KAGVTQTPRYLIKTRGQQVTLSCSPISGHRSVSWYQQTPGQGLQFLFEYFSETQRNKGNFPGRFSGRQFSNSRSEMNVSTLELGDSALYLCASSLGGGAYNEQFFGPGTRLTVL.

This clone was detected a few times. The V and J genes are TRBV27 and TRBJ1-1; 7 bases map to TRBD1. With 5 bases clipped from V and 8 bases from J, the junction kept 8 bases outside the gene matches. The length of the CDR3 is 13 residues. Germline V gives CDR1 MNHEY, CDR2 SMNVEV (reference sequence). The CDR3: CASSTLGQVEAFF. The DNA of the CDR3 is TGTGCCAGCAGTACCCTTGGACAGGTCGAAGCTTTCTTT.

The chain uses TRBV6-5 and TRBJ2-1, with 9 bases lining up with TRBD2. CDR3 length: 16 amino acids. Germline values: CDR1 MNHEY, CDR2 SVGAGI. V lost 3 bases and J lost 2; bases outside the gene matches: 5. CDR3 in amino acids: CASSYLRGGAYNEQFF. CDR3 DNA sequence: TGTGCCAGCAGTTATTTGCGCGGGGGGGCCTACAATGAGCAGTTCTTC.

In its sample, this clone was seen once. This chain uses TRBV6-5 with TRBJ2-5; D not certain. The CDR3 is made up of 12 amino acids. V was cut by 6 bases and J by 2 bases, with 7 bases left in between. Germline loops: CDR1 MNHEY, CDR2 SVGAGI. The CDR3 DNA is TGTGCCAGCAGCATGGCACAAGAGACCCAGTACTTC. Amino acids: CASSMAQETQYF.

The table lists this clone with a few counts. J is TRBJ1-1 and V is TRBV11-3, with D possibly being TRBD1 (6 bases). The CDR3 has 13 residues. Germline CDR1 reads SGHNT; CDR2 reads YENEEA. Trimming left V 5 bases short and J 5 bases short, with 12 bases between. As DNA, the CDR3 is TGTGCCAGCAGCACAGGGAGAGGGACTGAAGCTTTCTTT. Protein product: CASSTGRGTEAFF.

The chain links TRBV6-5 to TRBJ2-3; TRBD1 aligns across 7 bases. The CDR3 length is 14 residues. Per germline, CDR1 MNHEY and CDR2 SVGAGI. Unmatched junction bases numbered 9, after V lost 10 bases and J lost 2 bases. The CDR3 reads CATNTGEYTDTQYF. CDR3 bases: TGTGCCACCAATACAGGGGAATACACAGATACGCAGTATTTT.

In nucleotides, the CDR3 is TGTGCCAGCAGCCAGGACAGGGGACACGACTATGGCTACACCTTC. It translates to CASSQDRGHDYGYTF. The chain links TRBV4-2 to TRBJ1-2; 9 positions agree with TRBD1. This CDR3 spans 15 amino acids. V gave up 3 bases and J gave up 3 bases; unmatched junction bases: 5. CDR1 is LGHNA, CDR2 YNFKEQ, per germline.

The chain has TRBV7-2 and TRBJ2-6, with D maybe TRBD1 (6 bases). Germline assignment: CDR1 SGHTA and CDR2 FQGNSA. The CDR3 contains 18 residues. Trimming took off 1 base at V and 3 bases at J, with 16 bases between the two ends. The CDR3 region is CASSLGSPGVIGANVLTF. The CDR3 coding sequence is TGTGCCAGCAGCTTAGGATCGCCAGGGGTCATTGGGGCCAACGTCCTGACTTTC.

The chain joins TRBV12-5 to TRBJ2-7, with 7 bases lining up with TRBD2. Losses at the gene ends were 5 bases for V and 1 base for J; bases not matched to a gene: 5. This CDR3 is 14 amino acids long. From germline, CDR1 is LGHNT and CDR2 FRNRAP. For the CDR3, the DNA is TGTGCTAGTGGTAATCCGGGACTATCCTACGAGCAGTACTTC. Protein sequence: CASGNPGLSYEQYF.

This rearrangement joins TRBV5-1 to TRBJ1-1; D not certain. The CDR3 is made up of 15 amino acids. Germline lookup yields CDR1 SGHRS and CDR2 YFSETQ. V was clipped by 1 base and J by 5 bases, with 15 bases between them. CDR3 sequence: CASSLIGPRRTEAFF. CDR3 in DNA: TGCGCCAGCAGCTTGATAGGCCCTCGGAGGACTGAAGCTTTCTTT.

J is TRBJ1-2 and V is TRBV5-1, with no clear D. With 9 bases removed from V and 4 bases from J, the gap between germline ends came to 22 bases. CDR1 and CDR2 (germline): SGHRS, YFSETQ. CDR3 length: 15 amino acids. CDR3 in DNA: TGCGCCACTTTCCCTGACCCTTCCGCAGGCTATGGCTACACCTTC. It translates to CATFPDPSAGYGYTF.

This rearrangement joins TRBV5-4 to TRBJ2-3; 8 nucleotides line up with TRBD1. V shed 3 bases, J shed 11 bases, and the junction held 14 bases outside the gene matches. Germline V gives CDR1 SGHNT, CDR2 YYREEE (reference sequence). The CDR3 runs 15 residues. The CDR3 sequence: CASSSRQGLLGGQYF. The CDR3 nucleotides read TGTGCCAGCAGCTCGAGACAGGGGTTACTTGGAGGGCAGTATTTT.